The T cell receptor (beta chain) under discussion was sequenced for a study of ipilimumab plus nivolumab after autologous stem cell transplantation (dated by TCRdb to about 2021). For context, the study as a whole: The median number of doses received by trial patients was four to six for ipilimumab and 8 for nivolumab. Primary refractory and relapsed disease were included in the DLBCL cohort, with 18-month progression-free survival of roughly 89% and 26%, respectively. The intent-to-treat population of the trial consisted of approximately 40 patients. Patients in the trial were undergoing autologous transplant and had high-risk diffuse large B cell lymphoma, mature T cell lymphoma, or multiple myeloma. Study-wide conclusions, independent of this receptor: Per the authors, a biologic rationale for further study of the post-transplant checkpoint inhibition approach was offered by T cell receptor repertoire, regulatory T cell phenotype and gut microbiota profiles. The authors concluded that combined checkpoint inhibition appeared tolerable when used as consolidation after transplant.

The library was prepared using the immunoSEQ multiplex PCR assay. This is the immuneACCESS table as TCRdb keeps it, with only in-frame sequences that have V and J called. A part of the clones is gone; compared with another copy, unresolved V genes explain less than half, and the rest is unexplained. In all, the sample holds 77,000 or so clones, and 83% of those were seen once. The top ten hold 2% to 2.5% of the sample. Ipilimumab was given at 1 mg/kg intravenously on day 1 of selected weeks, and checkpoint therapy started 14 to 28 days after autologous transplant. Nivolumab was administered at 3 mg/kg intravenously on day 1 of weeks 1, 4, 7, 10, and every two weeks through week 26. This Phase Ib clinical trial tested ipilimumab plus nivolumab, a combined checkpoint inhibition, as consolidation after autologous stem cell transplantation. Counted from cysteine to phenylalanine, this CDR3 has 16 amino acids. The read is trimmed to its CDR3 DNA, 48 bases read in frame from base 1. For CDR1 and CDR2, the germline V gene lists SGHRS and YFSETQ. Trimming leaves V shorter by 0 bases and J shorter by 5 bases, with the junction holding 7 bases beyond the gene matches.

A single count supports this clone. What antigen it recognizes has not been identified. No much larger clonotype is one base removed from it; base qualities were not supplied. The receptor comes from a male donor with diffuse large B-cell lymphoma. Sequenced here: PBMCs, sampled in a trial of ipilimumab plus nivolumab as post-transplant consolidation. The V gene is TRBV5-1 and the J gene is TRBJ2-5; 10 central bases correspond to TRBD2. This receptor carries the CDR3 CASSLAGTSVGETQYF. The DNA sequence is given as TGCGCCAGCAGCTTGGCCGGGACTAGCGTTGGGGAGACCCAGTACTTC.